This T cell receptor beta chain emerged from a study of T cells in Graves' hyperthyroidism and ophthalmopathy. With V trimmed by 0 bases and J by 5 bases, 2 bases remained unmatched. Germline loops: CDR1 SGDLS, CDR2 YYNGEE. The CDR3 has 14 amino acids. Amplified regions were TCR beta CDR3 sequences from RNA transcripts. Initially, a first-round RT-PCR of the TCR CDR3 employed the HTBI primer set. TCRdb reprocessed the multiplex PCR reads with MiXCR, giving one entry per CDR3 protein. The data contain some 720,000 distinct CDR3 sequences, approximately 16% of them seen just once; the ten biggest clones take up roughly 8%. This clonotype was seen only a few times.

This chain joins TRBV9 and TRBJ2-1; 7 bases line up with TRBD1. The sequence derives from a man aged 18 to 29 with Graves' hyperthyroidism. Sequencing was done on a sample of blood. The CDR3 spells CASSVGQGDNEQFF. DNA for the CDR3: TGTGCCAGCAGCGTAGGACAGGGCGACAATGAGCAGTTCTTC.